This T cell receptor (beta chain) emerged from a study of T cell responses to AZD1222 COVID-19 vaccine. General study results and limits: The donor group comprised mostly white British people and more females; the analysis possibly underestimated clonal diversity.

Notes on this clone: Its specificity is not known.

This CDR3 region has 17 residues. The ends lost 2 bases at V and 0 bases at J; junction bases unmatched: 7. The germline V gene has CDR1 MNHEY and CDR2 SMNVEV (reference sequence). Using immunoSEQ multiplex PCR, the repertoire was profiled, and TCRdb retains in-frame clones only, with some absent. The sample carries 75,000 to 85,000 clones, about nine tenths recorded once. Sequencing used peripheral blood, obtained on day 0 of AZD1222 vaccination. The chain joins TRBV27 to TRBJ2-7, with 10 bases lining up with TRBD2. This clonotype was sampled from an adult in good health. Written as DNA, the CDR3 is TGTGCCAGCAGTTTACTTTTCCTAGCGGGGGACTCCTACGAGCAGTACTTC. As protein: CASSLLFLAGDSYEQYF.